This TCR beta chain was sequenced for a study of response to subunit inactivated influenza vaccine (dated by TCRdb to the late 2010s). As for the study more broadly: The study used deep quantitative T cell receptor repertoire profiling to track responses to a trivalent subunit inactivated influenza vaccine. Summary of the overall study and its limitations: The authors suggested that each seasonal influenza vaccination may recruit only a limited number of new T cells.

V loses 4 bases at its end and J loses 3 bases; junction bases beyond the gene matches: 6. The germline V gene encodes CDR1 SGHRS and CDR2 YFSETQ. Its CDR3 holds 14 amino acids, cysteine through phenylalanine. The entry retains the CDR3 DNA only, 42 bases that are in frame from base 1. This clonotype was seen a handful of times. The antigen this receptor binds is unknown. Base quality data are lacking; no much larger clone is found one base away. The protocol used for the library was RT-PCR. Sequencing was carried out with an Illumina HiSeq 2500. Clones were called with MiXCR by TCRdb after fastp trimmed the public reads at Q25, and only in-frame beta chains were retained. Entries that share a CDR3 protein sequence are merged under the most common genes and DNA. The sample records over 800,000 distinct CDR3 sequences, less than 25% of which are singletons. 9.5% to 13% of the sample is held by the ten biggest clonotypes.

The receptor was isolated from a man in his forties or fifties who received an inactivated influenza vaccine. Donor details come from another sample of the same person, matched by shared clones. The chain couples TRBV5-1 to TRBJ2-7, and 8 junction bases match TRBD1. Sample: PBMCs from blood, taken 5 days after vaccination. CDR3 sequence: CASSPKDRVYEQYF. The DNA reads as follows: TGCGCCAGCAGCCCGAAGGACAGGGTCTACGAGCAGTACTTC.